The source of this T cell receptor (beta chain) is a study of T cell changes during pregnancy in multiple sclerosis. Libraries were prepared by immunoSEQ multiplex PCR; TCRdb keeps only in-frame clonotypes and omits some of them. The sample yields roughly 79,000 clones, 85% to 95% seen once. The sequences come from CD4+ T cells from peripheral blood mononuclear cells, collected before pregnancy. The receptor was derived from a female donor with multiple sclerosis, enrolled in a pregnancy study.

The CDR3 is CASSPGRETQYF. CDR3 coding DNA: TGTGCCAGCAGTCCGGGGAGAGAGACCCAGTACTTC. This rearrangement joins TRBV28 to TRBJ2-5, with a possible D match to TRBD2 (5 bases). V shed 5 bases and J shed 4 bases, with 8 bases lying between them. The CDR3 covers 12 residues. The V gene's germline CDR1 is MDHEN and CDR2 SYDVKM.